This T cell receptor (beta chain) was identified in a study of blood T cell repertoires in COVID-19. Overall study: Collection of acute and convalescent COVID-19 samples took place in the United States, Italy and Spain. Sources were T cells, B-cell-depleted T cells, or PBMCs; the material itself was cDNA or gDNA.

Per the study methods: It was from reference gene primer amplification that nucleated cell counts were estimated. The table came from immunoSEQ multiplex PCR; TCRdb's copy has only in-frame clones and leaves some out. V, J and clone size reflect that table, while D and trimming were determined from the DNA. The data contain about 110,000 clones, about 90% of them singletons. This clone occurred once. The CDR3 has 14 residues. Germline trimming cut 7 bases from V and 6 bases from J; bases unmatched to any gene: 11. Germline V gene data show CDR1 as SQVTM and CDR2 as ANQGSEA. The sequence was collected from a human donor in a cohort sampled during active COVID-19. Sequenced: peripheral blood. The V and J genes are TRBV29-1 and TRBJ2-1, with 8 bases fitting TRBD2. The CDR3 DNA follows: TGCAGCGCCGGGAGCGGGAGAGGCGCCAATGAGCAGTTCTTC. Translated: CSAGSGRGANEQFF.